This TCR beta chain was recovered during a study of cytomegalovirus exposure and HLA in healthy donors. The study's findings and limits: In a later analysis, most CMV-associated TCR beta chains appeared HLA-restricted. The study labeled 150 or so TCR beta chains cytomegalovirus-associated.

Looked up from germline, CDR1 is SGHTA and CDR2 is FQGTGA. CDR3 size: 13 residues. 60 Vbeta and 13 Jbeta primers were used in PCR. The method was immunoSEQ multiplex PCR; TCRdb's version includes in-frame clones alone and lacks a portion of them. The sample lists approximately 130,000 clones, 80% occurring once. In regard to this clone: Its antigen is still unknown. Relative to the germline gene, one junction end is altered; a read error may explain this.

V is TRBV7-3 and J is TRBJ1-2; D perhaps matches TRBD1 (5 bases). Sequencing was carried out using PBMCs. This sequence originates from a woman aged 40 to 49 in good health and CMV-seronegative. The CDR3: CASSVTGEDGYTF. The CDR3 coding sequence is TGTGCCAGCAGCGTAACGGGGGAGGACGGCTACACCTTC.